A single T cell receptor beta chain is shown here with its context. As yet, its antigen is unknown. During corrective heart surgery, resections were taken, and the thymus tissue came from them. Having surgery to correct congenital heart defects, healthy Finnish infants acted as the donors. Germline V CDR1 and CDR2: SGHNT, YYREEE (reference sequence). The CDR3 spans 14 residues. Trimming took off 6 bases at V and 4 bases at J, with 13 bases between the two ends. The data derive from a study of human thymus T cells. This table comes from immunoSEQ multiplex PCR, and its TCRdb copy is limited to in-frame clones, with some not included. In the table there are 120,000 or so clones, about 95% of which are singletons. Study-wide results and limits: Highly overlapping thymic repertoires among unrelated individuals were reported in related research. Within thymic and blood repertoires, V and J gene usage appeared to be biased.

The chain recombines TRBV5-4 with TRBJ2-2; perhaps TRBD2 as D (6 bases). The specimen was thymus tissue. The clonotype was recovered from a boy younger than two with a congenital heart defect but otherwise immunologically healthy. The CDR3 DNA follows: TGTGCCAGCAAAGGAGGGGCGGGCACCGGGGAGCTGTTTTTT. Translating gives CASKGGAGTGELFF.